This TCR beta chain was sequenced in a study of human T cells and chemical hapten exposure. Study summary: Subjects had 2% DPC placed on about 2 cm by about 2 cm of upper inner arm skin for sensitization. Patch tests put 0.01% DPC on the upper back, read at 6 days.

Time point described: pre-sensitization, week 0. Treatment described: therapeutic diphenylcyclopropenone sensitization with weekly scalp DPC. This clonotype has at least ten counts. One entry per CDR3 protein results from TCRdb running MiXCR on the RACE reads. The profile covers around 62,000 distinct CDR3 sequences, with approximately 7% appearing a single time and around 1.6% taken by the ten largest. The CDR3 spans 15 residues. V was cut by 2 bases and J by 8 bases, with 13 bases left in between. The chain employs TRBV12-3 or TRBV12-4 and TRBJ1-6; D is possibly TRBD1 (5 bases). The input for sequencing was whole blood, taken in connection with sensitization to the hapten diphenylcyclopropenone (DPC). The sequence came from a woman aged 25-40 years with alopecia areata. Some clones in this sample may be carry-over from other donors' samples. In DNA, the CDR3 is TGTGCCAGCAGTTTATCAGGGAGGGAGGATTCACCCCTCCACTTT. It yields the protein CASSLSGREDSPLHF.